This T cell receptor (beta chain) was recorded in a study of molecular identifiers for immune sequencing clone quantification. Comment on this clonotype: Its antigen remains unidentified. This may stem from a read error, because a much larger clone lies one nucleotide away.

Study-level findings and limits: In naive cells, clones above 20 RNA copies held under 1% of molecules, whereas in effector cells they held over 98%.

Generation of bulk TCR libraries relied on previously described methods and listed TCR primers. TCRdb fed the PCR reads into MiXCR, producing one record per CDR3 protein. Of approximately 90,000 distinct CDR3 sequences listed, under 25% are singletons. Sorted naive CD8 T cells, 20,000 to 1,000,000, were sequenced from 10%, 30% or 50% RNA. The CD8+CD4-CCR7+CD45RA+ phenotype defined the sorted naive CD8 T cells. The sequence was obtained from a human donor in good health. Some libraries in this study had Jurkat cell RNA spiked in. The material sequenced was naive CD8+ T cells from blood, with Jurkat cell RNA spiked in. Subset given: FACS-sorted CD8+CD4-CCR7+CD45RA+ naive T cells.

In nucleotides, the CDR3 is TGTGCCAGCGGCTACTCTCACGGGGACGGACCCTTCTACGAGCAGTACTTC. This encodes CASGYSHGDGPFYEQYF. J is TRBJ2-7 and V is TRBV6-5; D possibly matches TRBD1 or TRBD2 (5 bases each). Trimming shortened V by 8 bases and J by 3 bases, and 26 bases separated the two germline ends. This CDR3 comprises 17 residues. Per the germline V gene, CDR1 is MNHEY and CDR2 is SVGAGI.